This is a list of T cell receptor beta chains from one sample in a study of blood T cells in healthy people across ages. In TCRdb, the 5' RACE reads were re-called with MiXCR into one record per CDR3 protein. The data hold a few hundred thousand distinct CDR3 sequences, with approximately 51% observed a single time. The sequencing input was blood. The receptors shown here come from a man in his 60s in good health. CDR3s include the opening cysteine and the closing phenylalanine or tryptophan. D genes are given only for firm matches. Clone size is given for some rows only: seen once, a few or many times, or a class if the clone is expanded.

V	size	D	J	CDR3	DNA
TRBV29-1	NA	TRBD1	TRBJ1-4	CGVGQGPEKLFF	TGCGGCGTTGGACAGGGACCCGAAAAACTGTTTTTT
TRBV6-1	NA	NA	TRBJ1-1	CASSDPDGPTEAFF	TGTGCCAGCAGTGACCCGGACGGCCCGACTGAAGCTTTCTTT
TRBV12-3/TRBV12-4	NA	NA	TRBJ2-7	CASSLRASYEQYF	TGTGCCAGCAGTTTGCGGGCCTCCTACGAGCAGTACTTC
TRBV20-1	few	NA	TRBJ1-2	CSLKYQHGGYTF	TGCAGCCTCAAATACCAACACGGGGGCTACACCTTC
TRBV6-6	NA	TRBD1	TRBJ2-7	CASSYDTGGYGYEQYF	TGTGCCAGCAGTTACGATACAGGGGGCTATGGCTACGAGCAGTACTTC
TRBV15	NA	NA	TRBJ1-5	CATSRDSPDGDSNQPQHF	TGTGCCACCAGCAGAGATTCACCGGACGGGGATAGCAATCAGCCCCAGCATTTT
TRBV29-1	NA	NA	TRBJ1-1	CSGNPSAKYTEAFF	TGCAGCGGTAACCCGTCCGCTAAGTACACTGAAGCTTTCTTT
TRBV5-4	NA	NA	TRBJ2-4	CASSLVGLWEQYF	TGTGCCAGCAGCTTGGTGGGTCTCTGGGAGCAGTACTTC
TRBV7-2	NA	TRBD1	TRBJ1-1	CASSPSRGRETEAFF	TGTGCCAGCAGCCCCAGCAGGGGGCGGGAGACTGAAGCTTTCTTT
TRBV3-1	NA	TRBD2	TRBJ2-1	CASSPGTSGHEQFF	TGTGCCAGCAGCCCGGGGACTAGCGGACATGAGCAGTTCTTC
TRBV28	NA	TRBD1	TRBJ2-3	CASSPSGGGTDTQYF	TGTGCCAGCAGTCCTTCAGGGGGCGGGACAGATACGCAGTATTTT
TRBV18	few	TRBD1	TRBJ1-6	CASSRRTGADSPLHF	TGTGCCAGCTCCCGACGTACAGGGGCGGATTCACCCCTCCACTTT
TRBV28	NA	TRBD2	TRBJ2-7	CASSRSGSGSRDNEQYF	TGTGCCAGCAGCAGAAGCGGGAGTGGGTCGCGGGACAATGAGCAGTACTTC